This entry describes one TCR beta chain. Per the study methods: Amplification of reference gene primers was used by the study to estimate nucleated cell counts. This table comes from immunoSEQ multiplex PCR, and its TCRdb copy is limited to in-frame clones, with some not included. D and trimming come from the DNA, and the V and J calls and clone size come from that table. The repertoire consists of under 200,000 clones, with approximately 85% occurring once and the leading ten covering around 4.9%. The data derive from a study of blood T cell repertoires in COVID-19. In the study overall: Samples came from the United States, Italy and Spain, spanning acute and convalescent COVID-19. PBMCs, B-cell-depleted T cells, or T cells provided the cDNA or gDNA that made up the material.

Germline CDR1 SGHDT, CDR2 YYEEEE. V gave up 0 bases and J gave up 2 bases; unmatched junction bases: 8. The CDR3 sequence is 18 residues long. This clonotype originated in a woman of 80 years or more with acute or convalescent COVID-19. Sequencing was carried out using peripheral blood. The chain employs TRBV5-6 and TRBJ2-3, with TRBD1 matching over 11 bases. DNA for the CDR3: TGTGCCAGCAGCTTGGAGGGGACAGGGGGAGGGCTCACAGATACGCAGTATTTT. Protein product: CASSLEGTGGGLTDTQYF.